This TCR beta chain was sequenced for a study of OX40 agonist ivuxolimab in advanced cancers. Repertoires were generated with immunoSEQ multiplex PCR, while TCRdb's copy carries only in-frame clones and drops some. Of some 50,000 clones in the sample, about 86% were seen once. Material: CD4+ or CD8+ T cells sorted from blood, obtained in a trial of the OX40 agonist ivuxolimab. The TCR comes from an adult with an advanced solid tumor such as melanoma, head and neck, liver or kidney cancer.

CDR3 residues: CASSPQSSGYEQYF. The CDR3 DNA follows: TGTGCCAGCTCACCACAAAGTTCGGGTTACGAGCAGTACTTC. This chain uses TRBV18 with TRBJ2-7; D remains ambiguous. Trimming removed 1 base from V and 4 bases from J, with 11 bases in between. CDR3 length: 14 amino acids. Germline lookup yields CDR1 KGHSH and CDR2 LQKENI.